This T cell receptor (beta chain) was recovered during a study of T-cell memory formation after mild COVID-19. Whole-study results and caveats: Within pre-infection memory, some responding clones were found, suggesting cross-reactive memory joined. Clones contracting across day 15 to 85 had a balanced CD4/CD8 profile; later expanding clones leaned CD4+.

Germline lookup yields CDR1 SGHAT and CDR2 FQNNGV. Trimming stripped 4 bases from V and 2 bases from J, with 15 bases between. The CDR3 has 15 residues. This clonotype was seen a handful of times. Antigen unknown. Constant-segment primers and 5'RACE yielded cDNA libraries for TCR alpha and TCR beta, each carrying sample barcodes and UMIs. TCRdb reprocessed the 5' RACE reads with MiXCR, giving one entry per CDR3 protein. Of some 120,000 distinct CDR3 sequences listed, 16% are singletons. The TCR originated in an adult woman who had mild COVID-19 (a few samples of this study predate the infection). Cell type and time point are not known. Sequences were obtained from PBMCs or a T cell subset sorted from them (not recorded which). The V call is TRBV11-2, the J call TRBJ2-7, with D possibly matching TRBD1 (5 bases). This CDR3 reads CASSSAVRGTYEQYF. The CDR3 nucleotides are TGTGCCAGCAGCTCCGCGGTAAGGGGCACCTACGAGCAGTACTTC.